This T cell receptor beta chain was obtained from a study of CD8+ T cells in alopecia areata. Study-wide context: Tofacitinib administration to treated patients was oral, at 5 to 10 mg twice daily.

Regarding treatment: oral pan-JAK inhibitor, 5-10 mg twice daily. The V end was cut by 2 bases, the J end by 5 bases, with 6 bases between. The germline V gene encodes CDR1 MNHNS and CDR2 SASEGT. This CDR3 region has 12 residues. The sequencing template was cDNA reverse transcribed from extracted RNA. Sequencing used immunoSEQ multiplex PCR; TCRdb keeps in-frame clones, though not all of them. The table records approximately 300,000 clones, 55% to 70% of them present only once. In this sample, this clone turned up a few times. The antigen is not known. Study results and caveats: TCR sharing was clearer in mice than between patients, perhaps partly owing to patient HLA diversity. Lesional scalp, especially alopecia totalis/universalis, showed higher clonality than normal scalp. Among the top 100, expanded CD8+ clones were significantly decreased by tofacitinib, as was scalp clonality.

The sequences come from CD4+ T cells sorted from blood, collected at week 24, from a patient treated with tofacitinib. The origin of this receptor is a human donor with alopecia areata. This sequence joins TRBV6-1 and TRBJ1-2; D unresolved. CDR3 region: CASSEYGYGYTF. The CDR3 DNA follows: TGTGCCAGCAGTGAATACGGGTATGGCTACACCTTC.